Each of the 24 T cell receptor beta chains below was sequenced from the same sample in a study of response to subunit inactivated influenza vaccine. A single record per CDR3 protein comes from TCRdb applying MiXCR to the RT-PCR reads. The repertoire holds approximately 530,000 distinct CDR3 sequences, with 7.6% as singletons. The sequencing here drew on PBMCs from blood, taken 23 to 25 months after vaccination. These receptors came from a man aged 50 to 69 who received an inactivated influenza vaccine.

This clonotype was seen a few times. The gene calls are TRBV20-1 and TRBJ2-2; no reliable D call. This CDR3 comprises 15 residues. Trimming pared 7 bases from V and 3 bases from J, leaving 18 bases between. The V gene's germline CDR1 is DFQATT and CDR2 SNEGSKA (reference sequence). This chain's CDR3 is CSGPSGKEDTGELFF. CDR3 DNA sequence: TGCAGTGGTCCCAGTGGGAAGGAAGACACCGGGGAGCTGTTTTTT.

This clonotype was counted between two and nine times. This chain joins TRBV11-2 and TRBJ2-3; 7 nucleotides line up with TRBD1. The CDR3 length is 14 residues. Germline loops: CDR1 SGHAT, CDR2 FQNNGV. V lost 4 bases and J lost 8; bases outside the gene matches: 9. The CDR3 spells CASSSRGPPGTQYF. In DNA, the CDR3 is TGTGCCAGCAGCTCTAGGGGGCCCCCGGGTACGCAGTATTTT.

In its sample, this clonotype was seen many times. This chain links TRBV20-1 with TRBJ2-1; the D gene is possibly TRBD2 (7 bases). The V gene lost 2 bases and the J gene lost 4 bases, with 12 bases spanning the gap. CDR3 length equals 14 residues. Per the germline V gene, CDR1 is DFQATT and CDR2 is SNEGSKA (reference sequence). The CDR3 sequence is CSARRGGVYNEQFF. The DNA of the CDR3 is TGCAGTGCTAGAAGGGGGGGGGTTTACAATGAGCAGTTCTTC.

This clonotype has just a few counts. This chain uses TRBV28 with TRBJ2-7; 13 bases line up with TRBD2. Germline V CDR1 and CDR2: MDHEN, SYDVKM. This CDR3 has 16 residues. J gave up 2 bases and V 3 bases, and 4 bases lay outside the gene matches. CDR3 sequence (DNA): TGTGCCAGCAGTTTCCTGACTAGCGGGAGGACCTACGAGCAGTACTTC. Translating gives CASSFLTSGRTYEQYF.

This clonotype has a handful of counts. CDR3 DNA sequence: TGTGCCAGCAACACCGGCCCAAGGCCGGAGGAGCAGTTCTTC. Translated: CASNTGPRPEEQFF. J is TRBJ2-1 and V is TRBV12-3 or TRBV12-4; no clear D. The CDR3 is 14 residues long. V shed 7 bases and J shed 10 bases, with 20 bases lying between them.

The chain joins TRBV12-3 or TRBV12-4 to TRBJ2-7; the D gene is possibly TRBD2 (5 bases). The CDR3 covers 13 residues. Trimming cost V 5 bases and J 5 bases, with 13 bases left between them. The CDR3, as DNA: TGTGCCAGCAGTCCCACTAGGCACCACGAGCAGTACTTC. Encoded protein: CASSPTRHHEQYF.

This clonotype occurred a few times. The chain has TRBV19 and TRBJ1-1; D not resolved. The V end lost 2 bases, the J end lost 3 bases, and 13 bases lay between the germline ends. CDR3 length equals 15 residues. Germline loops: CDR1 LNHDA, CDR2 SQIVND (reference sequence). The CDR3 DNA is TGTGCCAGTAGTATAATTTATGCAGCTTACACTGAAGCTTTCTTT. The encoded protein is CASSIIYAAYTEAFF. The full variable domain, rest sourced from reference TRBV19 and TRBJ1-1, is DGGITQSPKYLFRKEGQNVTLSCEQNLNHDAMYWYRQDPGQGLRLIYYSQIVNDFQKGDIAEGYSVSREKKESFPLTVTSAQKNPTAFYLCASSIIYAAYTEAFFGQGTRLTVV.

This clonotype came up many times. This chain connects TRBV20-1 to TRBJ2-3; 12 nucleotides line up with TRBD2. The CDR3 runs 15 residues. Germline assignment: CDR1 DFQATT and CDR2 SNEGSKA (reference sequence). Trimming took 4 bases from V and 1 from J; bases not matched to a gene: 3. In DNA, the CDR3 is TGCAGTGCTACTAGCGGGAGGGAAGGCACAGATACGCAGTATTTT. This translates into CSATSGREGTDTQYF.

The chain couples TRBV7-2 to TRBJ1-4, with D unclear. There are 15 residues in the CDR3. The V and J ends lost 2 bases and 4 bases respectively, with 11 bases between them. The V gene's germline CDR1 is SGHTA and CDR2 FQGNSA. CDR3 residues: CASSLRATVNEKLFF. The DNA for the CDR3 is TGTGCCAGCAGCTTAAGGGCAACGGTTAATGAAAAACTGTTTTTT. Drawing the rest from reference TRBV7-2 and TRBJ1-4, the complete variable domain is GAGVSQSPSNKVTEKGKDVELRCDPISGHTALYWYRQSLGQGLEFLIYFQGNSAPDKSGLPSDRFSAERTGGSVSTLTIQRTQQEDSAVYLCASSLRATVNEKLFFGSGTQLSVL.

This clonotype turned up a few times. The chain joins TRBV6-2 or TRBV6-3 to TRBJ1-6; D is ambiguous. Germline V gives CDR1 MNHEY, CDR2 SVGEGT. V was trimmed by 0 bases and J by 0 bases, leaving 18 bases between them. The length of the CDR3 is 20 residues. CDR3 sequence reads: CASSYSIRSGLSSYNSPLHF. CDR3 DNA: TGTGCCAGCAGTTACTCGATACGGTCCGGACTAAGCTCCTATAATTCACCCCTCCACTTT.

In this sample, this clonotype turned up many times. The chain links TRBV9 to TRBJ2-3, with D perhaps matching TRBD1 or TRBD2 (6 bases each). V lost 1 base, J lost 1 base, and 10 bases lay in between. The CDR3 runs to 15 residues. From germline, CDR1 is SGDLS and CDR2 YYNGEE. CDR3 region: CASSVSGGRTDTQYF. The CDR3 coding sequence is TGTGCCAGCAGCGTATCCGGGGGCCGCACAGATACGCAGTATTTT. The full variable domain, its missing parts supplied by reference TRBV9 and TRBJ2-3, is DSGVTQTPKHLITATGQRVTLRCSPRSGDLSVYWYQQSLDQGLQFLIQYYNGEERAKGNILERFSAQQFPDLHSELNLSSLELGDSALYFCASSVSGGRTDTQYFGPGTRLTVL.

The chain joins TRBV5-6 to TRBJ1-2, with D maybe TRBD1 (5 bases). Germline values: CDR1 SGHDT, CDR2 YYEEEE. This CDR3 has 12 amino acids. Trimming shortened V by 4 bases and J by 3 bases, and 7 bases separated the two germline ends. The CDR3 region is CASSTGDYGYTF. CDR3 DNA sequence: TGTGCCAGCAGCACAGGTGACTATGGCTACACCTTC.

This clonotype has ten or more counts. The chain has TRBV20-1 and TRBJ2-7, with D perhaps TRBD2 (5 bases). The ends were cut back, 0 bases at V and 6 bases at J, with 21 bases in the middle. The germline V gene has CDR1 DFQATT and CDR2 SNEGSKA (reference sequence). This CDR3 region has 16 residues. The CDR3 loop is CSARDTGSGNAVEQYF. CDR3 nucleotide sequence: TGCAGTGCTAGAGATACCGGTTCCGGGAATGCCGTCGAGCAGTACTTC.

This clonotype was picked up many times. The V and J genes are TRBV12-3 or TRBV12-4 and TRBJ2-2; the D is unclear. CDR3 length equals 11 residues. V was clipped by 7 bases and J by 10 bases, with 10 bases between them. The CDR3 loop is CASTPGVELFF. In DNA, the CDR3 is TGTGCCAGCACCCCGGGCGTGGAGCTGTTTTTT.

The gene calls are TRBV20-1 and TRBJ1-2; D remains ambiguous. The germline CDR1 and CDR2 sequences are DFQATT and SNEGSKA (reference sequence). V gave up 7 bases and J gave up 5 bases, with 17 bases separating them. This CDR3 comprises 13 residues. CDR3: CSGKLSREYGYTF. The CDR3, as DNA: TGCAGTGGAAAGCTAAGTCGGGAATATGGCTACACCTTC.

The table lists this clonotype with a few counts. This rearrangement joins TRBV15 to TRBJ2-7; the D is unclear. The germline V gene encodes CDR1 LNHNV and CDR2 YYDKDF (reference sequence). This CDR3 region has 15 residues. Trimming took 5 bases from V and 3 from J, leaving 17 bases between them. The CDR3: CATSEPGLGHYEQYF. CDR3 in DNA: TGTGCCACCAGCGAACCGGGCCTCGGGCACTACGAGCAGTACTTC.

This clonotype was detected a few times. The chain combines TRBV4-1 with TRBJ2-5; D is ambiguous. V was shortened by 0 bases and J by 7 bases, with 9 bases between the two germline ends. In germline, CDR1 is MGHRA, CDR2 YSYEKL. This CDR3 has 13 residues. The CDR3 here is CASSQDFTGTQYF. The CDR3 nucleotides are TGCGCCAGCAGCCAAGATTTCACGGGGACCCAGTACTTC.

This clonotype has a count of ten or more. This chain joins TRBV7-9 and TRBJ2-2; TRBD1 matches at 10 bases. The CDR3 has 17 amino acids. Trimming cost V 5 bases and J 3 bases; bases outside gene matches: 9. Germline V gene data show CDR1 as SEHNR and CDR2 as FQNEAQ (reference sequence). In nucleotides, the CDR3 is TGTGCCAGCAGCACGGGGACCGGGACAGGGGACACCGGGGAGCTGTTTTTT. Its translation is CASSTGTGTGDTGELFF.

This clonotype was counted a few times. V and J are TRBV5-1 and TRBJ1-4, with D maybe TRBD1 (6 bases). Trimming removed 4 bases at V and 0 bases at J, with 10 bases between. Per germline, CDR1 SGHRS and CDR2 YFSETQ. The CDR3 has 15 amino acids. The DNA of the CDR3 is TGCGCCAGCAGCCCCTCAGGGGCAACTAATGAAAAACTGTTTTTT. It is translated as CASSPSGATNEKLFF.

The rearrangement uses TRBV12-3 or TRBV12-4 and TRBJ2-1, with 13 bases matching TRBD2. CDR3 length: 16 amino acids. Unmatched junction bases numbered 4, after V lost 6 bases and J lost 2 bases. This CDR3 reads CASRRTSGGPYNEQFF. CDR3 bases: TGTGCCAGCAGACGGACTAGCGGGGGACCCTACAATGAGCAGTTCTTC.

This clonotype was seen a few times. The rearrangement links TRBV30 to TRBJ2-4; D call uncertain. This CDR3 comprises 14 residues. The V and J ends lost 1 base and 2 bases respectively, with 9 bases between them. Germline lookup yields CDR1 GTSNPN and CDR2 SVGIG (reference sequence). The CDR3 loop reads CAWSELGTKNIQYF. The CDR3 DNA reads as TGTGCCTGGAGTGAATTGGGGACCAAAAACATTCAGTACTTC.

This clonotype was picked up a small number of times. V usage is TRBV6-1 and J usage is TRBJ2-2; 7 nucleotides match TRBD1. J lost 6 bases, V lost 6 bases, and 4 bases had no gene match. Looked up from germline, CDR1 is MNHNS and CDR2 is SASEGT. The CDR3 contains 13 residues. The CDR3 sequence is CASSSDRAGELFF. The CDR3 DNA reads TGTGCCAGCAGCTCCGACAGGGCCGGGGAGCTGTTTTTT.

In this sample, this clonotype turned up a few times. This CDR3 is CASSAVLGLLSGANVLTF. Written as DNA, the CDR3 is TGCGCCAGCAGCGCTGTTTTGGGCCTCCTTTCTGGGGCCAACGTCCTGACTTTC. This chain links TRBV5-1 with TRBJ2-6; D is unclear. The V end was cut by 4 bases, the J end by 1 base, with 18 bases between. This CDR3 region has 18 residues. In germline, CDR1 is SGHRS, CDR2 YFSETQ.

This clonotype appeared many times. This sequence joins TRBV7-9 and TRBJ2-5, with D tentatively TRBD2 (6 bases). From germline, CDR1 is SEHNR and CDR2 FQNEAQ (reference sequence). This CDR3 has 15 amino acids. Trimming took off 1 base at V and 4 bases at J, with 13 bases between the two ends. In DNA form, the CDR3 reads TGTGCCAGCAGCTTAGGAAGGGGCGGGACAGAGACCCAGTACTTC. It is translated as CASSLGRGGTETQYF.